The rows below give T cell receptor beta chains drawn from one sample of a study of T-cell memory formation after mild COVID-19. From the 5' RACE reads, TCRdb called clonotypes with MiXCR, one entry per CDR3 protein. Here the sample spans hundreds of thousands of distinct CDR3 sequences, approximately 24% being singletons. Sequencing was done on a sample of PBMCs or a T cell subset sorted from them (not recorded which). The receptors come from an adult woman who had mild COVID-19 (a few samples of this study predate the infection). Cell type and time point are not known. The CDR3 runs from the conserved cysteine through the conserved F or W. A D gene is named only where the DNA matches it firmly. Clone size is not always given. Where it is, it says once, few, many or a class for expanded clones.

V gene	D gene	clone size	J gene	CDR3 protein	CDR3 DNA
TRBV20-1	TRBD2	many	TRBJ2-3	CSARDLASGGLSTDTQYF	TGCAGTGCTAGAGATCTGGCTAGCGGGGGGCTTTCCACAGATACGCAGTATTTT
TRBV4-3	TRBD2	-	TRBJ2-3	CASSQLAGGTDTQYF	TGCGCCAGCAGCCAACTAGCGGGAGGCACAGATACGCAGTATTTT
TRBV6-5	TRBD2	-	TRBJ2-2	CASRRPKREGAGELFF	TGTGCCAGCAGACGCCCAAAGCGGGAGGGTGCTGGGGAGCTGTTTTTT
TRBV7-9	TRBD1	-	TRBJ2-7	CASREGQENEQYF	TGTGCCAGCAGGGAGGGACAGGAGAACGAGCAGTACTTC
TRBV7-2	TRBD1	-	TRBJ1-2	CASSARGGQGFGYTF	TGTGCCAGCAGCGCGCGAGGAGGACAGGGGTTCGGCTACACCTTC
TRBV12-3/TRBV12-4	TRBD1	few	TRBJ1-5	CASSLDQGADLGQPQHF	TGTGCCAGCAGTTTGGATCAGGGGGCGGATTTGGGTCAGCCCCAGCATTTT
TRBV18	-	few	TRBJ2-7	CASSVEVGGPGEEQYF	TGTGCCAGCTCAGTGGAGGTAGGCGGGCCAGGGGAAGAGCAGTACTTC
TRBV20-1	TRBD2	-	TRBJ2-1	CSARAPGLGWHEQFF	TGCAGTGCTAGAGCACCGGGACTAGGATGGCATGAGCAGTTCTTC
TRBV7-3	-	-	TRBJ2-1	CASSLGYSPSYNEQFF	TGTGCCAGCAGCTTAGGGTACTCCCCGTCCTACAATGAGCAGTTCTTC
TRBV30	TRBD2	-	TRBJ2-5	CAWNPTSDYQETQYF	TGTGCCTGGAATCCGACTAGCGATTACCAAGAGACCCAGTACTTC
TRBV7-9	TRBD1	few	TRBJ2-7	CASSDRQGPSYEQYF	TGTGCCAGCAGCGACAGACAGGGGCCTAGCTACGAGCAGTACTTC
TRBV6-2/TRBV6-3	-	-	TRBJ2-1	CASSYGTARLEVEQFF	TGTGCCAGCAGTTACGGGACTGCCCGTCTGGAGGTTGAGCAGTTCTTC
TRBV5-4	-	-	TRBJ2-2	CASSRGLAIGELFF	TGTGCCAGCAGCCGAGGGCTAGCTATTGGGGAGCTGTTTTTT
TRBV2	-	-	TRBJ2-7	CASKGDGPYEQYF	TGTGCCAGCAAAGGGGACGGACCCTACGAGCAGTACTTC
TRBV6-6	TRBD2	few	TRBJ2-3	CASSSQLAGGQDTQYF	TGTGCCAGCAGTTCTCAACTAGCGGGGGGGCAGGATACGCAGTATTTT
TRBV12-3/TRBV12-4	TRBD2	few	TRBJ2-1	CASSYRLAGGSEQFF	TGTGCCAGCAGTTACCGACTAGCGGGAGGGTCTGAGCAGTTCTTC
TRBV4-3	TRBD2	few	TRBJ2-1	CASSQVVRLAPHNEQFF	TGCGCCAGCAGCCAAGTGGTACGACTAGCGCCCCACAATGAGCAGTTCTTC
TRBV5-1	-	few	TRBJ2-2	CASSLSTDTGELFF	TGCGCCAGCAGCTTGTCGACGGATACCGGGGAGCTGTTTTTT
TRBV12-3/TRBV12-4	-	few	TRBJ2-2	CASSSTSRGWTGELFF	TGTGCCAGCAGTTCCACCTCCAGGGGCTGGACCGGGGAGCTGTTTTTT
TRBV11-2	TRBD2	-	TRBJ2-1	CASSEGLAGEQFF	TGTGCCAGCAGCGAAGGACTAGCTGGTGAGCAGTTCTTC
TRBV5-5	TRBD1	-	TRBJ2-7	CASDQQGGRGYEQYF	TGTGCCAGCGATCAACAGGGGGGAAGGGGCTACGAGCAGTACTTC
TRBV4-3	TRBD2	-	TRBJ2-1	CASSQVFSGRASQFF	TGCGCCAGCAGCCAAGTGTTTAGCGGGAGGGCCAGTCAGTTCTTC
TRBV20-1	-	-	TRBJ2-1	CSARVLQGAYYNEQFF	TGCAGTGCTAGAGTCCTGCAGGGCGCGTACTACAATGAGCAGTTCTTC
TRBV7-8	TRBD1	many	TRBJ2-5	CASSLGQGNGETQYF	TGTGCCAGCAGCTTAGGACAGGGGAACGGAGAGACCCAGTACTTC
TRBV7-9	-	-	TRBJ2-7	CASSPMRGTQGSYEQYF	TGTGCCAGCAGCCCAATGAGAGGGACCCAGGGCTCCTACGAGCAGTACTTC
TRBV7-9	TRBD1	-	TRBJ1-5	CASSPTGGGNQPQHF	TGTGCCAGCAGCCCAACAGGGGGCGGCAATCAGCCCCAGCATTTT
TRBV20-1	-	few	TRBJ2-5	CSARDRGETQYF	TGCAGTGCTAGAGATAGGGGAGAGACCCAGTACTTC
TRBV6-2/TRBV6-3	TRBD1	few	TRBJ2-2	CASSDRDRVSGELFF	TGTGCCAGCAGCGACCGGGACAGGGTCTCCGGGGAGCTGTTTTTT
TRBV18	-	few	TRBJ1-5	CASSPPMGGGNQPQHF	TGTGCCAGCTCACCACCGATGGGAGGGGGCAATCAGCCCCAGCATTTT
TRBV20-1	TRBD2	few	TRBJ2-5	CSARDRGGGTQYF	TGCAGTGCTAGAGATCGAGGCGGGGGGACCCAGTACTTC
TRBV6-5	-	few	TRBJ1-4	CASSYQPREKLFF	TGTGCCAGCAGCTACCAACCTCGAGAAAAACTGTTTTTT
TRBV4-1	TRBD1	-	TRBJ2-1	CASSRPSTGDEQFF	TGCGCCAGCAGCCGCCCGTCGACAGGGGATGAGCAGTTCTTC
TRBV13	TRBD2	once	TRBJ2-1	CASTLGTSGGEQFF	TGTGCCAGCACCCTAGGTACTAGCGGCGGTGAGCAGTTCTTC
TRBV7-9	TRBD2	many	TRBJ2-1	CASSLVPSGSEQFF	TGTGCCAGCAGCTTAGTCCCTAGCGGCAGTGAGCAGTTCTTC
TRBV12-3/TRBV12-4	TRBD2	-	TRBJ2-2	CASSLMGTSGGELFF	TGTGCCAGCAGTTTGATGGGGACTAGCGGCGGGGAGCTGTTTTTT
TRBV18	-	-	TRBJ2-1	CASSLGTRINVYNEQFF	TGTGCCAGCTCTCTCGGCACCCGAATAAACGTGTACAATGAGCAGTTCTTC
TRBV12-3/TRBV12-4	TRBD2	-	TRBJ2-7	CASSPTSGDYEQYF	TGTGCCAGCAGTCCGACTAGCGGGGACTACGAGCAGTACTTC